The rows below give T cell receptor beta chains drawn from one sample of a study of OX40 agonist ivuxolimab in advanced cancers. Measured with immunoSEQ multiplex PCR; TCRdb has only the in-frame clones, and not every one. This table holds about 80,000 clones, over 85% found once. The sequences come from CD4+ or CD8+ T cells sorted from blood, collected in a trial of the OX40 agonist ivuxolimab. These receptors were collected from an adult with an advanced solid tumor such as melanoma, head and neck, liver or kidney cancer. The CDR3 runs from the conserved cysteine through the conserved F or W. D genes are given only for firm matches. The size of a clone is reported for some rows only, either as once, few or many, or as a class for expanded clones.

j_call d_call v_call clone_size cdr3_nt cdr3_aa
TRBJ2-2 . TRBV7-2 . TGTGCCAGCAGCTTCGAAGCGACCGGGGAGCTGTTTTTT CASSFEATGELFF
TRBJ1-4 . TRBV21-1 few TGTGCCAGAACCAACGGACAAAAACTGTTTTTT CARTNGQKLFF
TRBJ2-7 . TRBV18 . TGTGCCAGCTCACCACCTATGACAGCCTACGAGCAGTACTTC CASSPPMTAYEQYF
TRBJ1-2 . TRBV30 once TGTGCCTGGAGTAGGGGACCCCGTAACTATGGCTACACCTTC CAWSRGPRNYGYTF
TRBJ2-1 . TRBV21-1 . TGTGCCAGCAGCAACAAAACCCCCGGGACAGGCCAATTTGGGGTCTGCAATGAGCAGTTCTTC CASSNKTPGTGQFGVCNEQFF
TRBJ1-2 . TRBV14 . TGTGCCAGCAGCCAACCACTGGCTGGCTACACCTTC CASSQPLAGYTF
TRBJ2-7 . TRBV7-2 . TGTGCCAGCAGCTTACTCTATCGGGGGAACACCGAGCAGTACTTC CASSLLYRGNTEQYF
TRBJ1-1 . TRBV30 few TGTGCCTGGAGGACTAACAAAAAAGAAGCTTTCTTT CAWRTNKKEAFF
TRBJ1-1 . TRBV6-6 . TGTGCCAGCACCAGCATACAGAACACTGAAGCTTTCTTT CASTSIQNTEAFF
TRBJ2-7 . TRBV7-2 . TGTGCCAGCAGCTTAGCAGGGACCTACGAGCAGTACTTC CASSLAGTYEQYF
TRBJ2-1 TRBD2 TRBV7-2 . TGTGCCAGCGCTCGGGCTAGCGGTAACAATGAGCAGTTCTTC CASARASGNNEQFF
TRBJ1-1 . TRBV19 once TGTGCCAGTAGTATAAGGGGCAAAAACACTGAAGCTTTCTTT CASSIRGKNTEAFF
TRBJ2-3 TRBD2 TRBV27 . TGTGCCAGCAGAGCGGGAGGTAGCACAGATACGCAGTATTTT CASRAGGSTDTQYF
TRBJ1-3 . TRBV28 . TGTGCCAGCAGGTTGGGGGGGGAGCGTGGAAACACCATATATTTT CASRLGGERGNTIYF
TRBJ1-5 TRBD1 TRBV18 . TGTGCCAGCTCACCTTCTCAGGGGGCGGTTCAGCCCCAGCATTTT CASSPSQGAVQPQHF
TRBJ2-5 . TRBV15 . TGTGCCACCAGCAGAGAGGGGGGAATGGTGGAGGGGACCCAGTACTTC CATSREGGMVEGTQYF
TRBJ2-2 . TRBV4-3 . TGCGCCAGCAGCCAAGATTGGGGCAGAGTAGATGACGGGGAGCTGTTTTTT CASSQDWGRVDDGELFF
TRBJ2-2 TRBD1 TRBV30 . TGTGCCTGGAGTCTAGGGACAGGGGGCATCGGGGAGCTGTTTTTT CAWSLGTGGIGELFF
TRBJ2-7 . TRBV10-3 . TGTGCCATCAGTGAGTCGGGAAACGAGCAGTACTTC CAISESGNEQYF
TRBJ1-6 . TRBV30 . TGTGCCTGGTGTATTAATTCACCCCTCCACTTT CAWCINSPLHF
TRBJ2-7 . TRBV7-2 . TGTGCCAGCAGCAATTCCTACGAGCAGTACTTC CASSNSYEQYF
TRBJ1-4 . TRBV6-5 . TGTGCCAGCAGTTACGAAGGACAACATAATGAAAAACTGTTTTTT CASSYEGQHNEKLFF
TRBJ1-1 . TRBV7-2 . TGTGCCAGCAGCTCCTACTTGACAGACCTGAACACTGAAGCTTTCTTT CASSSYLTDLNTEAFF
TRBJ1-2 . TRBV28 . TGTGCCAGCAGTTTAAGGGGTAGAGGCTACACCTTC CASSLRGRGYTF
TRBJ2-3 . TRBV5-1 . TGCGCCAGCAGCTTATCCGGGACTTCCACAGATACGCAGTATTTT CASSLSGTSTDTQYF
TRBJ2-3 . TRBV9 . TGTGCCAGCAGCGTATTTAACGCAGATACGCAGTATTTT CASSVFNADTQYF
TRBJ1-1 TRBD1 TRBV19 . TGTGCCAGCAGAGACAGGGCGGGGACCACTGAAGCTTTCTTT CASRDRAGTTEAFF
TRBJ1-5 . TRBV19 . TGTGCCAGTAGTCCCGGACGGGGAGATTATCAGCCCCAGCATTTT CASSPGRGDYQPQHF
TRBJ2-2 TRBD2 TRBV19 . TGTGCCAGTGGGCTAGCGGGGGCCAACACCGGGGAGCTGTTTTTT CASGLAGANTGELFF
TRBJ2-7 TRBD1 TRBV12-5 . TGTGCTAGTGGTTTGGACTCCCCGCCGGGACAGGCCTCCTTC CASGLDSPPGQASF
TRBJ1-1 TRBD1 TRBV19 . TGTGCCAGTAGCTCACGAGGGGGCGGGTACACTGAAGCTTTCTTT CASSSRGGGYTEAFF
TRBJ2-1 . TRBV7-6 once TGTGCCAGCAGCTCAGGGGCTGGGGGATACAATGAGCAGTTCTTC CASSSGAGGYNEQFF
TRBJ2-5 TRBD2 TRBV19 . TGTGCCAGTACGAAAGCGGGGGGACAAGAGACCCAGTACTTC CASTKAGGQETQYF
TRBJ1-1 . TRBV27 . TGTGCCAGCAGTCCCGACCTCCTGGGGGCTTTCTTT CASSPDLLGAFF
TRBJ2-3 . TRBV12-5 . TGTGCTAGTGGTTTGGTTTTTGGCGGGACGAACACAGATACGCAGTATTTT CASGLVFGGTNTDTQYF
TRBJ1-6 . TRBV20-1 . TGCAGTGCTAGAGATCAAGTCAGGCCCTACTTT CSARDQVRPYF
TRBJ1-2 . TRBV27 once TGTGCCAGCAGTTTAAGTGGAGGGGGTTATGGCTACACCTTC CASSLSGGGYGYTF
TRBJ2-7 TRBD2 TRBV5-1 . TGCGCCAGCATGTTGACTAGCAGCTCCTACGAGCAGTACTTC CASMLTSSSYEQYF
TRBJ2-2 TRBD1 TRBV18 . TGTGCCAGCTCACCAACCGGGACAGGGAGCGGGGAGCTGTTTTTT CASSPTGTGSGELFF
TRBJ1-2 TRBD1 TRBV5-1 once TGCGCCAGCAGCTTGGGGCAGGGGGTTTTTAACGGCTACACCTTC CASSLGQGVFNGYTF
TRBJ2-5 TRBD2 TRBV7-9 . TGTGCCAGCAGCCCTTGGACTAGCGGTAGTCAAGAGACCCAGTACTTC CASSPWTSGSQETQYF
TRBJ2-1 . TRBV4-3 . TGCGCCAGCAGCTTACTTAGCCGCGATGAGCAGTTCTTC CASSLLSRDEQFF
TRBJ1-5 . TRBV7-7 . TGTGCCAGCATCGACCCCGGGGAGGGGTGGGGGGATAGCAATCAGCCCCAGCATTTT CASIDPGEGWGDSNQPQHF
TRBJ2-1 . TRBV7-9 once TGTGCCAGCAGCTTAGACTGGCGGGACCCACCGACCAATGAGCAGTTCTTC CASSLDWRDPPTNEQFF
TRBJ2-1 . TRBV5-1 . TGCGCCAGCAGCTTGGCTGACAGATCCTACAATGAGCAGTTCTTC CASSLADRSYNEQFF